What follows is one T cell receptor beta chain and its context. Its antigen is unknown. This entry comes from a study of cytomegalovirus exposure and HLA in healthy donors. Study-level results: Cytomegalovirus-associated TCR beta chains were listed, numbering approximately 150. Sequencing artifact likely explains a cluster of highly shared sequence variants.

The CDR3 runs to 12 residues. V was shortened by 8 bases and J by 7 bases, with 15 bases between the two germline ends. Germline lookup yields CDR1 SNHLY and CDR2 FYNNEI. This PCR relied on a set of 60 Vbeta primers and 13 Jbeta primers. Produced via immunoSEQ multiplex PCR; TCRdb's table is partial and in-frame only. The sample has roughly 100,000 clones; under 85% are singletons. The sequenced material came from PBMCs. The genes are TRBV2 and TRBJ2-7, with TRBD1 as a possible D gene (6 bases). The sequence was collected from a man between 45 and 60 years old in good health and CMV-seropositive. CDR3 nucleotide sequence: TGTGCCAGCCACAGGGAACTTCAAGAGCAGTACTTC. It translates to CASHRELQEQYF.